This T cell receptor (beta chain) originates from a study of T cell responses to AZD1222 COVID-19 vaccine. Findings and limits, study-wide: After the peak T cell response, and only then, were repertoires sampled. In a largely white British group with more females than males, clonal diversity was possibly underestimated. Two doses of AZD1222 preceded a rise in Spike-specific TCR breadth and depth. Unmutated variant regions reportedly attract nearly half of all spike-specific TCRs.

This CDR3 has 17 residues. Regarding this clone: Its cognate antigen is unknown.

Here immunoSEQ multiplex PCR was the method, and the copy in TCRdb shows in-frame clones only, minus some. The table records 150,000 or so clones, 75% to 95% of them present only once. The rearrangement uses TRBV12-2 and TRBJ2-7; the table's D call TRBD2 went unverified against the DNA. TRBV12-2 is designated a pseudogene. This receptor was obtained from an adult in good health. The starting material was peripheral blood, obtained on day 0 of MenACWY control vaccination. The CDR3 nucleotides are TGTGCAAGTCGCTCCGCTCCGAGCGGGAGGGTAGGGCTCGAGCAGTACTTC. As protein: CASRSAPSGRVGLEQYF.